These 24 T cell receptor beta chains were all obtained from the same sample, sequenced in a study of identical twins. TCRdb reprocessed the 5' RACE reads with MiXCR, giving one entry per CDR3 protein. Among about 1.7 million distinct CDR3 sequences listed, around a third were seen once. Sequenced sample: cord blood. The receptors shown here come from a newborn girl in good health.

Notes on this clonotype: At one of its ends the junction is not consistent with the germline gene, which may arise from a read error. The chain couples TRBV2 to TRBJ2-1; 11 bases are a match to TRBD2. This CDR3 is 15 amino acids long. CDR1 and CDR2 (germline): SNHLY, FYNNEI. The CDR3 reads CASGTSGLSYNGQFF. CDR3 bases: TGTGCCAGCGGGACTAGCGGTTTGTCCTACAATGGGCAGTTCTTC.

The chain employs TRBV20-1 and TRBJ2-1; 13 positions match TRBD2. The J call may be incorrect, as the DNA end agrees better with TRBJ2-7. This CDR3 comprises 16 residues. The V gene's germline CDR1 is DFQATT and CDR2 SNEGSKA (reference sequence). The CDR3: CSAMGLAGLRYNEQYF. The CDR3 DNA sequence: TGCAGTGCTATGGGACTAGCGGGACTTAGGTACAATGAGCAGTACTTC.

This clonotype was observed at least ten times. The V call is TRBV2, the J call TRBJ2-4, with 8 bases lining up with TRBD2. Germline V gene data show CDR1 as SNHLY and CDR2 as FYNNEI. Trimming at V came to 7 bases and at J to 6 bases, leaving 11 bases not matched to a gene. This CDR3 has 15 amino acids. CDR3 sequence: CASTTRGGPLNIQYF. CDR3 nucleotide sequence: TGTGCCAGCACCACCCGGGGGGGACCACTAAACATTCAGTACTTC.

Note on this clonotype: Mismatch with germline at one junction end may stem from a read error. The chain couples TRBV11-2 to TRBJ2-1; tentative D call: TRBD1 (5 bases). Germline CDR1 and CDR2: SGHAT and FQNNGV. The CDR3 runs 15 residues. The CDR3 protein is CVSSSQGSPYNEQFF. The DNA of the CDR3 is TGTGTCAGCAGCTCGCAGGGTAGCCCCTACAATGAGCAGTTCTTC.

The V and J genes are TRBV5-6 and TRBJ2-3, with TRBD2 matching 7 bases. Germline CDR1 reads SGHDT; CDR2 reads YYEEEE. The trim removed 4 bases at V and 6 bases at J, leaving 8 bases unmatched. This CDR3 has 14 amino acids. The CDR3: CASSLGTNPDTQYF. The DNA of the CDR3 is TGTGCCAGCAGCCTCGGGACTAACCCCGATACGCAGTATTTT.

About this clonotype: Its ends do not fully match the called genes, so a read error is possible. The chain employs TRBV11-2 and TRBJ2-1, with TRBD1 identical over 7 bases. The CDR3 is made up of 14 amino acids. Germline CDR1 is SGHAT and CDR2 is FQNNGV. CDR3 bases: TGTACCAGCAGCCCAGACAGGGTCTCTTGGGAACAGTTCTTC. It specifies CTSSPDRVSWEQFF.

The V gene is TRBV20-1, the J gene TRBJ2-1, with D possibly being TRBD2 (6 bases). In germline, CDR1 is DFQATT, CDR2 SNEGSKA (reference sequence). CDR3 length: 14 residues. In nucleotides, the CDR3 is TGCAGCGGTCGAGGGAGGCCGTCCTACAATGAGCAGTTCTTC. Translation gives CSGRGRPSYNEQFF.

J is TRBJ1-5 and V is TRBV27, with a weak D call TRBD1 (6 bases). This CDR3 spans 14 amino acids. Per germline, CDR1 MNHEY and CDR2 SMNVEV (reference sequence). V lost 6 bases, J lost 1 base, and 10 bases lay in between. CDR3 sequence (DNA): TGTGCCAGCAGGGGGGCGCCGAGCAATCAGCCCCAGCATTTT. Protein: CASRGAPSNQPQHF.

The count of this clonotype is one. The junction departs from the called germline gene at one end, perhaps through a read error. V usage is TRBV13 and J usage is TRBJ1-6, with 7 bases identical to TRBD1. CDR3 size: 14 residues. From germline, CDR1 is PRHDT and CDR2 FYEKMQ (reference sequence). In DNA, the CDR3 is TGTGCCAGCAGCTGGGAGACAGGGAATTCACCCCCCCACTTT. Amino acids: CASSWETGNSPPHF.

The chain has TRBV9 and TRBJ2-1, with 12 bases matching TRBD2. With V trimmed by 3 bases and J by 5 bases, 18 bases remained unmatched. Germline-derived CDR1 and CDR2 are SGDLS and YYNGEE. CDR3 length equals 20 residues. The CDR3 bases are TGTGCCAGCAGCGGAGGCGGGCTAGCGGGGGGGAATGTTAATAACAATGAGCAGTTCTTC. Residues: CASSGGGLAGGNVNNNEQFF.

The V gene is TRBV5-5, the J gene TRBJ2-5; tentatively, D is TRBD2 (6 bases). The CDR3 loop spans 14 amino acids. Looked up from germline, CDR1 is SGHKS and CDR2 is YYEKEE (reference sequence). The V end lost 4 bases, the J end lost 1 base, and 11 bases lay between the germline ends. CDR3 region: CASSVGTVQETQYF. The DNA of the CDR3 is TGTGCCAGCAGCGTTGGGACTGTCCAAGAGACCCAGTACTTC.

This clonotype was observed a few times. The junction departs from germline at one end; a sequencing error may be responsible. The V call is TRBV9, the J call TRBJ2-1, with D possibly matching TRBD1 (5 bases). The CDR3 totals 13 residues. Germline CDR1 SGDLS, CDR2 YYNGEE. Written as DNA, the CDR3 is TGTGCCAGCAGCGTCCGACTGGACAATGGGCAGTTCTTC. Translation: CASSVRLDNGQFF.

The sample holds one count of this clonotype. Just one base apart from a much larger clone, this may be a read error. J is TRBJ2-1 and V is TRBV27; D is uncertain. The DNA matches TRBJ2-7 better at its end, which makes the J call doubtful. The CDR3 loop spans 15 amino acids. CDR1 and CDR2 (germline): MNHEY, SMNVEV (reference sequence). DNA of the CDR3: TGTGCCAGCAGTTTCCGGGTCCGGTCCTACAATGAGCAGTACTTC. It specifies CASSFRVRSYNEQYF.

This chain connects TRBV20-1 to TRBJ2-7, with D perhaps TRBD1 (6 bases). The CDR3 length is 14 residues. Deletions cut 3 bases from V and 0 bases from J, with 12 bases between. CDR1 is DFQATT, CDR2 SNEGSKA, per germline (reference sequence). The CDR3 sequence: CSASRTADSYEQYF. The CDR3, as DNA: TGCAGTGCTAGTAGGACAGCGGACTCCTACGAGCAGTACTTC.

J is TRBJ2-5 and V is TRBV6-6; D might be TRBD1 or TRBD2, each matching 5 bases. The germline V and J ends were trimmed by 6 bases and 5 bases, with 19 bases remaining between them. The CDR3 is 15 amino acids. Germline V gene sequence: CDR1 MNHNY, CDR2 SVGAGI (reference sequence). In DNA, the CDR3 is TGTGCCAGCAGGTACGGGGACCGCATACCCGAGACCCAGTACTTC. Protein product: CASRYGDRIPETQYF.

As concerns this clonotype: The germline gene is not matched at one end of the junction; a read error may be the cause. This sequence joins TRBV29-1 and TRBJ1-6; D not certain. The CDR3 consists of 13 residues. Germline V CDR1 and CDR2: SQVTM, ANQGSEA. CDR3 residues: CSVELGLNSPPHF. CDR3 sequence (DNA): TGCAGCGTTGAACTGGGGTTAAATTCACCCCCCCACTTT.

Turning to this clonotype: A much more abundant neighbour one base away suggests this may be a read error. The chain has TRBV12-3 or TRBV12-4 and TRBJ2-5; the match to TRBD1 covers 7 bases. The junction had 10 bases not matched to a gene; V was cut back by 7 bases and J by 5 bases. CDR3 size: 14 residues. The CDR3 loop reads CASNEYGTAETQYF. CDR3 in DNA: TGTGCCAGCAATGAATATGGGACAGCCGAGACCCAGTACTTC.

The V and J genes are TRBV6-6 and TRBJ2-1; TRBD2 aligns across 10 bases. The CDR3 covers 14 residues. V was clipped by 6 bases and J by 8 bases; unmatched bases: 7. Germline V gene lookup returns CDR1 MNHNY and CDR2 SVGAGI (reference sequence). Here the CDR3 reads CASSSGLAIYEQFF. CDR3 coding DNA: TGTGCCAGCAGCTCGGGACTAGCGATTTATGAGCAGTTCTTC.

The chain joins TRBV6-1 to TRBJ2-1; TRBD1 matches 7 bases. CDR3 length: 19 residues. The ends lost 5 bases at V and 4 bases at J; junction bases unmatched: 20. Germline assignment: CDR1 MNHNS and CDR2 SASEGT. The CDR3 sequence: CASSRQGLGNRVSYNEQFF. CDR3 coding DNA: TGTGCCAGCAGTAGACAGGGCCTAGGAAACCGGGTCTCTTACAATGAGCAGTTCTTC.

This clonotype has just a few counts. The chain employs TRBV29-1 and TRBJ1-2; D ambiguous. In germline, CDR1 is SQVTM, CDR2 ANQGSEA. Trimming removed 4 bases at V and 11 bases at J, with 17 bases between. This CDR3 is 12 amino acids long. CDR3 amino acids: CSVGEFGERYTF. CDR3 coding DNA: TGCAGCGTTGGGGAGTTCGGTGAAAGGTACACCTTC.

As DNA, the CDR3 is TGTGCCATCGGAGCGGGACTAGCGCGTTACAATGAGCAGTTCTTC. It encodes CAIGAGLARYNEQFF. The gene calls are TRBV10-3 and TRBJ2-1, with TRBD2 identical over 10 bases. CDR1 is ENHRY, CDR2 SYGVKD, per germline. The V and J ends lost 8 bases and 4 bases, in that order; junction bases with no gene match: 8. This CDR3 region has 15 residues.

The gene calls are TRBV27 and TRBJ2-7; 15 bases line up with TRBD2. Germline V lookup: CDR1 MNHEY, CDR2 SMNVEV (reference sequence). Unmatched junction bases numbered 15, after V lost 0 bases and J lost 0 bases. The length of the CDR3 is 22 residues. CDR3 in amino acids: CASSLSWTSGRAFPISSYEQYF. The CDR3 bases are TGTGCCAGCAGTTTATCTTGGACTAGCGGGAGGGCTTTCCCTATTAGCTCCTACGAGCAGTACTTC.

This clonotype appeared many times. V is TRBV5-8 and J is TRBJ2-1; a possible D gene is TRBD2 (6 bases). V lost 0 bases and J lost 9, with 10 bases in between. Germline CDR1 reads SGHTS; CDR2 reads YDEGEE. The CDR3 contains 13 residues. The chain's CDR3 is CASSLASGGEQFF. CDR3 sequence (DNA): TGTGCCAGCAGCTTGGCCTCCGGGGGTGAGCAGTTCTTC.

This clonotype was found many times. The chain has TRBV3-1 and TRBJ2-1, with 8 bases fitting TRBD2. CDR3 length: 15 residues. The trim removed 5 bases at V and 4 bases at J, leaving 7 bases unmatched. Germline lookup yields CDR1 LGHDT and CDR2 YNNKEL (reference sequence). The CDR3: CASSISGGPYNEQFF. The CDR3 DNA reads as TGTGCCAGCAGCATCAGCGGGGGCCCTTACAATGAGCAGTTCTTC.